Given below is one T cell receptor beta chain in context. The data were produced by immunoSEQ multiplex PCR, yet TCRdb's version contains in-frame clones alone and is incomplete. The sample holds under 90,000 clones, roughly 85% seen once. CDR1 and CDR2 (germline): SEHNR, FQNEAQ (reference sequence). Trimming cost V 2 bases and J 7 bases, with 14 bases left between them. The CDR3 is 15 residues long. This sample is part of a study of T cell responses to AZD1222 COVID-19 vaccine. V usage is TRBV7-9 and J usage is TRBJ2-2, with no clear D. The receptor was derived from an adult who received the AZD1222 COVID-19 vaccine. The starting material was peripheral blood, obtained 28 days after the second AZD1222 dose. The CDR3 nucleotides are TGTGCCAGCAGCTTAACCGGAAGGTTAGGCGGGGAGCTGTTTTTT. This codes for CASSLTGRLGGELFF.